A selection of T cell receptor beta chains follows, all from one sample in a study of T cell responses to AZD1222 COVID-19 vaccine. The protocol was immunoSEQ multiplex PCR, while the TCRdb copy is restricted to in-frame clones and leaves out a portion. The sample shows some 130,000 clones, approximately 90% of them seen only once. The material was peripheral blood, obtained on day 0 of AZD1222 vaccination. These receptors were collected from an adult in good health. The CDR3 runs from the conserved cysteine through the conserved F or W. The order of the fields is D gene, J gene, V gene, clone size, CDR3 DNA, CDR3 protein. D genes are given only for firm matches. Clone size, where shown, is once, few, many, or a class for clones that have expanded.

d_call: TRBD2
j_call: TRBJ2-7
v_call: TRBV28
clone_size: .
cdr3_nt: TGTGCCAGCAGTTCCGTTAGGGAGGGATCCTACGAGCAGTACTTC
cdr3_aa: CASSSVREGSYEQYF

d_call: .
j_call: TRBJ1-1
v_call: TRBV6-5
clone_size: .
cdr3_nt: TGTGCCAGCAGTTTAACAGGGAAAGAAGCTTTCTTT
cdr3_aa: CASSLTGKEAFF

d_call: .
j_call: TRBJ1-6
v_call: TRBV5-1
clone_size: once
cdr3_nt: TGCGCCAGCAAGGAGACCCAGAGCTCCTATAATTCACCCCTCCACTTT
cdr3_aa: CASKETQSSYNSPLHF

d_call: TRBD2
j_call: TRBJ2-3
v_call: TRBV2
clone_size: .
cdr3_nt: TGTGCCAGCAGTGGACTAGCGGGGGCCGGGGATACGCAGTATTTT
cdr3_aa: CASSGLAGAGDTQYF

d_call: .
j_call: TRBJ1-2
v_call: TRBV18
clone_size: once
cdr3_nt: TGTGCCAGCTCACCACCCGGACAGACTAACTATGGCTACACCTTC
cdr3_aa: CASSPPGQTNYGYTF

d_call: .
j_call: TRBJ2-7
v_call: TRBV10-3
clone_size: .
cdr3_nt: TGTGCCATCAGTGAGTCGCTTGAGCAGTACTTC
cdr3_aa: CAISESLEQYF

d_call: .
j_call: TRBJ2-2
v_call: TRBV15
clone_size: .
cdr3_nt: TGTGCCACCAGCAGAGTCCCTAGCGGGGAGCTGTTTTTT
cdr3_aa: CATSRVPSGELFF

d_call: .
j_call: TRBJ2-3
v_call: TRBV24-1
clone_size: .
cdr3_nt: TGTGCCACCAGTGACCCGAGGGACGGCTACACAGATACGCAGTATTTT
cdr3_aa: CATSDPRDGYTDTQYF

d_call: .
j_call: TRBJ1-1
v_call: TRBV29-1
clone_size: .
cdr3_nt: TGCAGCGTTGAAGAGGTCCTTGGGGACACTGAAGCTTTCTTT
cdr3_aa: CSVEEVLGDTEAFF

d_call: .
j_call: TRBJ2-2
v_call: TRBV10-1
clone_size: .
cdr3_nt: TGCGCCACCCGACCCGGAGAGATTGGGGAGCTGTTTTTT
cdr3_aa: CATRPGEIGELFF

d_call: TRBD1
j_call: TRBJ2-7
v_call: TRBV29-1
clone_size: .
cdr3_nt: TGCAGCGTTAACAGGGGGGAAGGGTACGAGCAGTACTTC
cdr3_aa: CSVNRGEGYEQYF

d_call: .
j_call: TRBJ2-1
v_call: TRBV20-1
clone_size: .
cdr3_nt: TGCAGTGCCCCGACAGACAATGAGCAGTTCTTC
cdr3_aa: CSAPTDNEQFF

d_call: .
j_call: TRBJ2-7
v_call: TRBV5-5
clone_size: few
cdr3_nt: TGTGCCAGCAGCTTGGAAGACATCTACCTCCAACCCTACGAGCAGTACTTC
cdr3_aa: CASSLEDIYLQPYEQYF

d_call: TRBD1
j_call: TRBJ1-4
v_call: TRBV11-2
clone_size: .
cdr3_nt: TGTGCCAGCAGGGCCAACCCGGGACAGGTTAATGAAAAACTGTTTTTT
cdr3_aa: CASRANPGQVNEKLFF

d_call: .
j_call: TRBJ2-7
v_call: TRBV5-1
clone_size: .
cdr3_nt: TGCGCCAGCAGCTTGGAGGGATCCTACGAGCAGTACTTC
cdr3_aa: CASSLEGSYEQYF

d_call: .
j_call: TRBJ1-2
v_call: TRBV19
clone_size: once
cdr3_nt: TGTGCCAGTAGTGCGTTGGACTATGGCTACACCTTC
cdr3_aa: CASSALDYGYTF

d_call: .
j_call: TRBJ1-1
v_call: TRBV28
clone_size: .
cdr3_nt: TGTGCCAGCGGACCACCCGAGGTCGGGACGGTGAACACTGAAGCTTTCTTT
cdr3_aa: CASGPPEVGTVNTEAFF

d_call: .
j_call: TRBJ2-7
v_call: TRBV5-4
clone_size: .
cdr3_nt: TGTGCCAGCAGCTACCGGGACGGCTGGACCGAGCAGTACTTC
cdr3_aa: CASSYRDGWTEQYF

d_call: TRBD2
j_call: TRBJ2-1
v_call: TRBV7-2
clone_size: .
cdr3_nt: TGTGCCAGCAGCTTAGGAGGGCGGGGGGGCCGATATGAGCAGTTCTTC
cdr3_aa: CASSLGGRGGRYEQFF

d_call: TRBD1
j_call: TRBJ2-1
v_call: TRBV18
clone_size: .
cdr3_nt: TGTGCCAGCTCACCAGGCCGGGACAGGAGATTTTACAATGAGCAGTTCTTC
cdr3_aa: CASSPGRDRRFYNEQFF

d_call: .
j_call: TRBJ2-1
v_call: TRBV7-6
clone_size: .
cdr3_nt: TGTGCCAGCAGCTTGGGGAGATGGAACAATGAGCAGTTCTTC
cdr3_aa: CASSLGRWNNEQFF

d_call: .
j_call: TRBJ1-1
v_call: TRBV18
clone_size: .
cdr3_nt: TGTGCCAGCTCACCAAGATCGGAGTTGAACACTGAAGCTTTCTTT
cdr3_aa: CASSPRSELNTEAFF

d_call: TRBD2
j_call: TRBJ2-3
v_call: TRBV11-1
clone_size: .
cdr3_nt: TGTGCCAGCAGCTTTATAGCGGGAGATTCAGATACGCAGTATTTT
cdr3_aa: CASSFIAGDSDTQYF

d_call: .
j_call: TRBJ1-6
v_call: TRBV14
clone_size: .
cdr3_nt: TGTGCCAGCAGCCATATTAATTCACCCCTCCACTTT
cdr3_aa: CASSHINSPLHF

d_call: .
j_call: TRBJ1-1
v_call: TRBV9
clone_size: .
cdr3_nt: TGTGCCAGCAGCGGGTTGTCAGGGGATTACACTGAAGCTTTCTTT
cdr3_aa: CASSGLSGDYTEAFF

d_call: .
j_call: TRBJ1-6
v_call: TRBV18
clone_size: .
cdr3_nt: TGTGCCAGCTCACCACGCCCGGGTGGGAGTAATTCACCCCTCCACTTT
cdr3_aa: CASSPRPGGSNSPLHF